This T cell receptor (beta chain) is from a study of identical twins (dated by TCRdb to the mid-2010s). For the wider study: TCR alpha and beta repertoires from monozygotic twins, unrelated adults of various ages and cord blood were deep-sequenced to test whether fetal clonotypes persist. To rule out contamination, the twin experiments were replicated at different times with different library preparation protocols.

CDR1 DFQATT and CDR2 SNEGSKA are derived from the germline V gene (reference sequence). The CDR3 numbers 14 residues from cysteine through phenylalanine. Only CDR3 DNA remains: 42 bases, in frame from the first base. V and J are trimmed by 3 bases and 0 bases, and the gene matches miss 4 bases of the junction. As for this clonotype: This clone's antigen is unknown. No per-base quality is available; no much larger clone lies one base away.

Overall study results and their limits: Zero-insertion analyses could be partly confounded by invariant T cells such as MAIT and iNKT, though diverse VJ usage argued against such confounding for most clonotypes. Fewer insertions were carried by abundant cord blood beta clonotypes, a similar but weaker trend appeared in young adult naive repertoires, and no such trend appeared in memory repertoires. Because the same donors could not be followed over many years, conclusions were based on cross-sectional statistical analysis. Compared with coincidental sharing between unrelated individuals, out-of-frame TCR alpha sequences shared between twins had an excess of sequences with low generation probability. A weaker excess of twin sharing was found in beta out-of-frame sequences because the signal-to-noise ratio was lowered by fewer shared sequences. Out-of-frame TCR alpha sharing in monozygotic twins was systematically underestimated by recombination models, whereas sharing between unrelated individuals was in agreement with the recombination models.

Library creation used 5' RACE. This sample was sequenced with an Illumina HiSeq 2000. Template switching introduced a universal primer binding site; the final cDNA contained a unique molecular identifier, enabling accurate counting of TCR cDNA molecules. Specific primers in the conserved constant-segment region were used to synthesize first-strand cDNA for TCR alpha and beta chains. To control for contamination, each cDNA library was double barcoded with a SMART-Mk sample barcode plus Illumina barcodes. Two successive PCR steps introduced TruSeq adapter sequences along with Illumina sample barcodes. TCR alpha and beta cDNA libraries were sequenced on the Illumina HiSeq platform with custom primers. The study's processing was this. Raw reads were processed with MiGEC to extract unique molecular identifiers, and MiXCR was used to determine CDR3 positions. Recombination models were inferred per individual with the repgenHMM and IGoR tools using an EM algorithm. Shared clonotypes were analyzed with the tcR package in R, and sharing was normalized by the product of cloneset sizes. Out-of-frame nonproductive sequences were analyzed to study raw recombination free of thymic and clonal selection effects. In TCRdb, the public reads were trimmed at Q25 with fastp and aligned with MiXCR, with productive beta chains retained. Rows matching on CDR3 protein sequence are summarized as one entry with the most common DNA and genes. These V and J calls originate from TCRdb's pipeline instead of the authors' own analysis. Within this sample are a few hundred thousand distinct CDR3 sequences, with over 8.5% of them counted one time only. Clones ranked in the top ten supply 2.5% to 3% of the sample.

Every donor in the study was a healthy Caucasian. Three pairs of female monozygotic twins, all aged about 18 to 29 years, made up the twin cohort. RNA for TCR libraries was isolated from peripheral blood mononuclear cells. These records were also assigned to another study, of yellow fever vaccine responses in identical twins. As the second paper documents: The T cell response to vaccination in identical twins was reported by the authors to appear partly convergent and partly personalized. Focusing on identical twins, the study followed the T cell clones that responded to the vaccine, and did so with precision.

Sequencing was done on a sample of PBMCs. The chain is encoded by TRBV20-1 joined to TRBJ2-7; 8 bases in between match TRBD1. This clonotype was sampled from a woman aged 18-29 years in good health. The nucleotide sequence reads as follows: TGCAGTGCTAGCAGGACAGGGTTCTCCTACGAGCAGTACTTC. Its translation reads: CSASRTGFSYEQYF.